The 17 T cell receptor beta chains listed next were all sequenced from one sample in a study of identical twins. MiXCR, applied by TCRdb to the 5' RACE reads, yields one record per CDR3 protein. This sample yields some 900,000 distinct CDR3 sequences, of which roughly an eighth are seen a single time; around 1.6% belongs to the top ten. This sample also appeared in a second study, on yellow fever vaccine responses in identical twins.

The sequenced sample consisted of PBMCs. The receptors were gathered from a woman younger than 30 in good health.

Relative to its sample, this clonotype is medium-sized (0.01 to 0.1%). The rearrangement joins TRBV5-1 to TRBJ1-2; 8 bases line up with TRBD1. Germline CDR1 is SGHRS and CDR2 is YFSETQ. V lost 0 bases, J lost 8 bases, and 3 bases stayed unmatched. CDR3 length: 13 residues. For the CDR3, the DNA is TGCGCCAGCAGCTTGGCAGGGGGCGGCGGCTACACCTTC. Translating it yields CASSLAGGGGYTF.

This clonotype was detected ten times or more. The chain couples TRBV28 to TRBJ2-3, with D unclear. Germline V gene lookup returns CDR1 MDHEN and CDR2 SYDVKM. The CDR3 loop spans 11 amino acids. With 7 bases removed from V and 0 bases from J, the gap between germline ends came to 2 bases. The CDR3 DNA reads TGTGCCAGCACTAGCACAGATACGCAGTATTTT. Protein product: CASTSTDTQYF. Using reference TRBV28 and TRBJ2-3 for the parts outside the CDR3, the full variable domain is DVKVTQSSRYLVKRTGEKVFLECVQDMDHENMFWYRQDPGLGLRLIYFSYDVKMKEKGDIPEGYSVSREKKERFSLILESASTNQTSMYLCASTSTDTQYFGPGTRLTVL.

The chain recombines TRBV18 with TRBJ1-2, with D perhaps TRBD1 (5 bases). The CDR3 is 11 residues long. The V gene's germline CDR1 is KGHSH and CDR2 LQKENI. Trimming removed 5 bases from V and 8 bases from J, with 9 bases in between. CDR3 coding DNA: TGTGCCAGCTCAGACAGTGGCGGCTACACCTTC. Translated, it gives CASSDSGGYTF.

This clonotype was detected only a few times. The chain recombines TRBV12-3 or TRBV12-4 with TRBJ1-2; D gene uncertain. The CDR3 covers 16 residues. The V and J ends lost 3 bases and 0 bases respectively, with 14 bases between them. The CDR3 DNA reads TGTGCCAGCAGTTTTAACAGTCCACTGGCTAACTATGGCTACACCTTC. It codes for CASSFNSPLANYGYTF.

CDR3 residues: CASSQAGVMGETQYF. Here the CDR3 DNA reads TGTGCCAGCAGCCAAGCCGGGGTTATGGGAGAGACCCAGTACTTC. This sequence joins TRBV3-1 and TRBJ2-5, with D perhaps TRBD2 (5 bases). CDR1 and CDR2 (germline): LGHDT, YNNKEL (reference sequence). This CDR3 has 15 residues. V was clipped by 1 base and J by 4 bases, with 13 bases between them.

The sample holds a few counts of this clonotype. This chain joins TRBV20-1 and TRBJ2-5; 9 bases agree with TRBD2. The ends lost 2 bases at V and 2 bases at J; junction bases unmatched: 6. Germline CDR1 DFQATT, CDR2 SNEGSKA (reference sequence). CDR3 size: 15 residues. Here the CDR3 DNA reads TGCAGTGCTAGACGGATAGCGGGGGTTCAAGAGACCCAGTACTTC. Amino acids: CSARRIAGVQETQYF.

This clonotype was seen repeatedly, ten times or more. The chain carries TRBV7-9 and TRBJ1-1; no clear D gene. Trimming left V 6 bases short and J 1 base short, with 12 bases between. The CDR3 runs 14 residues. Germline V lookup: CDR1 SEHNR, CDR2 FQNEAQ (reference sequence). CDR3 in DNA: TGTGCCAGCAGTCAAAAGGGTTCGAACACTGAAGCTTTCTTT. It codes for CASSQKGSNTEAFF. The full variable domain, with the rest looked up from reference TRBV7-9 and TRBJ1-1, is DTGVSQNPRHKITKRGQNVTFRCDPISEHNRLYWYRQTLGQGPEFLTYFQNEAQLEKSRLLSDRFSAERPKGSFSTLEIQRTEQGDSAMYLCASSQKGSNTEAFFGQGTRLTVV.

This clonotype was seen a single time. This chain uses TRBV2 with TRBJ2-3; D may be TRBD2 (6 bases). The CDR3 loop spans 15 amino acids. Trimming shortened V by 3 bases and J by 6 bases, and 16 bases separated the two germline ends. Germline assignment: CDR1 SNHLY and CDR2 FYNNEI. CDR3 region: CASSDRAGWRDTQYF. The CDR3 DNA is TGTGCCAGCAGTGACAGGGCGGGATGGAGGGATACGCAGTATTTT.

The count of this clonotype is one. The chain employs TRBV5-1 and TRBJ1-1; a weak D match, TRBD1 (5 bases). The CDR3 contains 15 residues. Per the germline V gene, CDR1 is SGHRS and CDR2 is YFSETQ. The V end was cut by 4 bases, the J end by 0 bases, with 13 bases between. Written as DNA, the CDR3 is TGCGCCAGCAGCCTCGGGGCCAACATGAACACTGAAGCTTTCTTT. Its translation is CASSLGANMNTEAFF.

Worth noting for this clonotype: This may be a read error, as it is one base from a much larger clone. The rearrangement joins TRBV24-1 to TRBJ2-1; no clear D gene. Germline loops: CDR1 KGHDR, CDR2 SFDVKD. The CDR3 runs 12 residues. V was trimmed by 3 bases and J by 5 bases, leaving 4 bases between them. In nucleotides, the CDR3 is TGTGCCACCAGTGATGGGGACAATGAGCAGTTCTTC. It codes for CATSDGDNEQFF.

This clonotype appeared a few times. The CDR3 nucleotides read TGTGCCAGCTCACCATTGGCCTACGAGCAGTACTTC. This codes for CASSPLAYEQYF. The chain carries TRBV18 and TRBJ2-7; no definite D call. Trimming left V 2 bases short and J 2 bases short, with 4 bases between. The germline V gene has CDR1 KGHSH and CDR2 LQKENI. The CDR3 sequence is 12 residues long.

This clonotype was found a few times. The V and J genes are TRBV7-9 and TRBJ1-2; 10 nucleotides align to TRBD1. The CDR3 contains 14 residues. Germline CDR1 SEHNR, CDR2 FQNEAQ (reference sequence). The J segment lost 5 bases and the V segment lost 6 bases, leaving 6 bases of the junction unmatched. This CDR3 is CASSSGQGIYGYTF. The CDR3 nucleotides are TGTGCCAGCAGTTCGGGACAGGGGATATATGGCTACACCTTC. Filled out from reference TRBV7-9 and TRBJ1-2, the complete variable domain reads DTGVSQNPRHKITKRGQNVTFRCDPISEHNRLYWYRQTLGQGPEFLTYFQNEAQLEKSRLLSDRFSAERPKGSFSTLEIQRTEQGDSAMYLCASSSGQGIYGYTFGSGTRLTVV.

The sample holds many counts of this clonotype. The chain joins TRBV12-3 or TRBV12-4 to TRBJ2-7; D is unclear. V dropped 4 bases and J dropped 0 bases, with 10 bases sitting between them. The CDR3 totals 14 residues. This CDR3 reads CASSYGRSSYEQYF. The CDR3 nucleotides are TGTGCCAGCAGTTACGGACGATCCTCCTACGAGCAGTACTTC.

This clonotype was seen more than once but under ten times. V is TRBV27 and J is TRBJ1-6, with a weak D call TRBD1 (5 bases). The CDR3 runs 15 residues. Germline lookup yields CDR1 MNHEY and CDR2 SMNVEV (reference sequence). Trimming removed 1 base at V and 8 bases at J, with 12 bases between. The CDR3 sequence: CASSLFREGDSPLHF. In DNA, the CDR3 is TGTGCCAGCAGTTTATTCAGGGAAGGGGATTCACCCCTCCACTTT.

The CDR3 is CASSLVGQILNYGYTF. CDR3 in DNA: TGTGCCAGCAGCTTAGTCGGACAGATACTAAACTATGGCTACACCTTC. V gene TRBV7-9 combines with J gene TRBJ1-2; possible D gene TRBD1, 6 bases. The CDR3 covers 16 residues. Germline CDR1 and CDR2: SEHNR and FQNEAQ (reference sequence). V lost 1 base to trimming and J lost 2 bases, with 14 bases between them.

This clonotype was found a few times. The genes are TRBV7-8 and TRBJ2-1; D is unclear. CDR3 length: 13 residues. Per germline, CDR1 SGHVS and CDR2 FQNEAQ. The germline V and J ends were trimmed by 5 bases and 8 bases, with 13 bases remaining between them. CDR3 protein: CASSPLSPHEQFF. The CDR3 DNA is TGTGCCAGCAGCCCCCTGTCCCCGCATGAGCAGTTCTTC.

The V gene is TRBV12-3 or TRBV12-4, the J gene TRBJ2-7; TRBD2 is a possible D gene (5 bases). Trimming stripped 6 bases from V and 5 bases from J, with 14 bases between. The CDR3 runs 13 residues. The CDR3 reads CASSARGLNEQYV. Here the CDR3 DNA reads TGTGCCAGCAGCGCGAGAGGGTTGAACGAGCAGTACGTC.